The present entry profiles one T cell receptor (beta chain) with its context. The data derive from a study of blood T cell repertoires in COVID-19. Authors' data handling: Amplification of reference gene primers provided the estimated nucleated cell counts. TCRdb's table, derived via immunoSEQ multiplex PCR, lists solely in-frame clones and lacks some. Clone size and the V and J calls come from that table; the DNA yielded D and trimming. This sample has about 240,000 clones, with approximately 86% found just once. Per germline, CDR1 SEHNR and CDR2 FQNEAQ (reference sequence). The CDR3 totals 16 residues. Losses at the gene ends were 1 base for V and 5 bases for J; bases not matched to a gene: 6.

Input material: PBMCs or T cells enriched from blood (not recorded which). This TCR was recovered from a woman in her forties with acute COVID-19. The genes are TRBV7-9 and TRBJ1-2; 11 nucleotides match TRBD1. This chain's CDR3 is CASSLDPGQGAYGYTF. The CDR3 DNA sequence: TGTGCCAGCAGCTTAGACCCCGGACAGGGGGCGTATGGCTACACCTTC.